Shown below are 3 T cell receptor beta chains from a single sample sequenced in a study of T cell changes during pregnancy in multiple sclerosis. Produced via immunoSEQ multiplex PCR; TCRdb's table is partial and in-frame only. The sample shows about 36,000 clones, around 89% of them seen only once. Material: CD4+ T cells from peripheral blood mononuclear cells, obtained in the first trimester of pregnancy. The receptors shown here come from a female donor with multiple sclerosis, enrolled in a pregnancy study.

This rearrangement joins TRBV11-2 to TRBJ2-1, with 12 bases identical to TRBD2. The CDR3 is 18 amino acids. CDR1 is SGHAT and CDR2 is FQNNGV in the germline V gene. The junction had 8 bases not matched to a gene; V was cut back by 4 bases and J by 1 base. The CDR3 nucleotides are TGTGCCAGCAGCTCCTGGACTAGCGGGGAGTCATCCTACAATGAGCAGTTCTTC. It is translated as CASSSWTSGESSYNEQFF.

This clone was seen only once. The J gene is TRBJ2-2, the V gene TRBV2; 8 nucleotides agree with TRBD1. The germline V gene has CDR1 SNHLY and CDR2 FYNNEI. The CDR3 covers 16 residues. V lost 5 bases, J lost 3 bases, and 8 bases stayed unmatched. CDR3: CASSSQGARDTGELFF. The CDR3 region has the DNA TGTGCCAGCAGTTCGCAGGGGGCGCGAGACACCGGGGAGCTGTTTTTT.

The CDR3 region is CAISAQPKGQGNNEQYF. CDR3 bases: TGTGCCATCAGCGCCCAGCCCAAGGGGCAGGGGAACAACGAGCAGTACTTC. The V gene is TRBV10-3, the J gene TRBJ2-7; tentatively, D is TRBD1 (6 bases). Trimming pared 6 bases from V and 5 bases from J, leaving 26 bases between. CDR1 and CDR2 (germline): ENHRY, SYGVKD. The CDR3 is 17 residues long.